This T cell receptor beta chain was sequenced in a study of blood T cells in healthy people across ages. General study results and limits: Across the age range, TCR beta diversity per million T cells fell in a roughly linear way. Investigators viewed diversity estimates from one million T cells as underestimates, the study reported. Reliance upon unsorted PBMCs precluded definitive naive versus antigen-experienced comparison.

A second roughly 7 to 12 cycle PCR used barcoded and J-beta primers. TCRdb re-called the 5' RACE reads through MiXCR, storing one row per CDR3 protein. The profile shows around 970,000 distinct CDR3 sequences, just over 50% of them singletons. Note on this clonotype: The antigen is undetermined.

The CDR3 consists of 15 residues. CDR1 is SGHNT and CDR2 is YYREEE in the germline V gene (reference sequence). The chain links TRBV5-4 to TRBJ2-4, with D perhaps matching TRBD1 (7 bases). The tail of the sequence fits TRBJ2-7 better, so the J call may be wrong. Sequences were obtained from blood. This sequence was found in a woman aged 55-70 years in good health. The DNA for the CDR3 is TGTGCCAGCAGCCCACAGACAGGGAGGACTTCCGAGCAGTACTTC. Its protein product is CASSPQTGRTSEQYF.